A single sample gave rise to the 26 T cell receptor beta chains below, sequenced in a study of blood T cell repertoires in COVID-19. Sequencing was performed with immunoSEQ multiplex PCR; in TCRdb, only in-frame clones are kept and a portion is missing. Found here are 400,000 to 450,000 clones, approximately 90% of them singletons; the top ten hold about 1.6%. The specimen sequenced was peripheral blood. These receptors all come from a woman aged 40 to 50 with COVID-19, enrolled during active disease.

The chain joins TRBV6-2 or TRBV6-3 to TRBJ1-5, with a weak D call TRBD1 (6 bases). Germline loops: CDR1 MNHEY, CDR2 SVGEGT. The CDR3 spans 18 residues. The V and J ends lost 5 bases and 5 bases respectively, with 25 bases between them. This CDR3 reads CASSVRAIGTGHDQPQHF. DNA of the CDR3: TGTGCCAGCAGTGTTAGGGCAATCGGCACAGGGCATGATCAGCCCCAGCATTTT.

This clone was detected once. This chain uses TRBV5-1 with TRBJ1-2; 9 bases fit TRBD1. CDR3 length: 21 residues. CDR1 and CDR2 from the germline V gene are SGHRS and YFSETQ. With 3 bases clipped from V and 0 bases from J, the junction kept 21 bases outside the gene matches. CDR3 sequence (DNA): TGCGCCAGCAGCTATCCACGTCGCCGCACGGACAGGGGACCCTCTAACTATGGCTACACCTTC. Translation gives CASSYPRRRTDRGPSNYGYTF.

This clone was seen only once. The chain is built from TRBV19 and TRBJ1-3, with D perhaps matching TRBD1 (6 bases). Germline V gene lookup returns CDR1 LNHDA and CDR2 SQIVND (reference sequence). The CDR3 contains 18 residues. The V gene lost 6 bases and the J gene lost 0 bases, with 21 bases spanning the gap. The CDR3 sequence is CASSDLISTGISGNTIYF. Written as DNA, the CDR3 is TGTGCCAGTAGCGATCTCATTTCGACAGGAATCTCTGGAAACACCATATATTTT.

This chain connects TRBV7-3 to TRBJ2-1; 10 bases fit TRBD1. Trimming at V came to 5 bases and at J to 10 bases, leaving 2 bases not matched to a gene. Germline V gene sequence: CDR1 SGHTA, CDR2 FQGTGA. The CDR3 runs 12 residues. The CDR3 loop reads CASSRTGGEQFF. The CDR3 bases are TGTGCCAGCAGCCGGACAGGGGGAGAGCAGTTCTTC.

V gene TRBV11-2 combines with J gene TRBJ2-1, with D perhaps matching TRBD1 (6 bases). CDR3 length: 16 amino acids. The V gene lost 1 base and the J gene lost 5 bases, with 15 bases spanning the gap. Germline assignment: CDR1 SGHAT and CDR2 FQNNGV. Written as DNA, the CDR3 is TGTGCCAGCAGCTTAGGTGTTCGGGACACCCACAATGAGCAGTTCTTC. Protein product: CASSLGVRDTHNEQFF.

This clone was observed a single time. V usage is TRBV5-6 and J usage is TRBJ2-7; TRBD1 agrees at 7 bases. The CDR3 contains 16 residues. The V gene's germline CDR1 is SGHDT and CDR2 YYEEEE. Unmatched junction bases numbered 8, after V lost 2 bases and J lost 0 bases. The CDR3 coding sequence is TGTGCCAGCAGCTTCCCGACAGGGACCCTCTCCTACGAGCAGTACTTC. As protein: CASSFPTGTLSYEQYF.

The chain employs TRBV7-9 and TRBJ1-2; TRBD1 might be the D (6 bases). The CDR3 extends over 18 amino acids. V lost 5 bases and J 5 bases, leaving 27 bases between the germline ends. CDR1 SEHNR and CDR2 FQNEAQ come from the germline V gene (reference sequence). CDR3 region: CASSISVPVDSPSYGYTF. CDR3 DNA sequence: TGTGCCAGCAGCATTAGCGTACCAGTGGACAGTCCCTCGTATGGCTACACCTTC. The whole variable domain, remainder taken from reference TRBV7-9 and TRBJ1-2, is DTGVSQNPRHKITKRGQNVTFRCDPISEHNRLYWYRQTLGQGPEFLTYFQNEAQLEKSRLLSDRFSAERPKGSFSTLEIQRTEQGDSAMYLCASSISVPVDSPSYGYTFGSGTRLTVV.

This clone appeared a single time. The chain links TRBV7-9 to TRBJ2-1; 10 positions agree with TRBD2. The germline gives CDR1 SEHNR, CDR2 FQNEAQ (reference sequence). V dropped 5 bases and J dropped 8; count of bases not matched to a gene: 12. The CDR3 has 16 residues. Here the CDR3 DNA reads TGTGCCAGCAGCGGCCGGGCACTAGCGGGAACATATGAGCAGTTCTTC. This encodes CASSGRALAGTYEQFF.

The chain joins TRBV5-1 to TRBJ2-3, with 10 bases that match TRBD2. CDR1 SGHRS and CDR2 YFSETQ come from the germline V gene. With V trimmed by 0 bases and J by 6 bases, 7 bases remained unmatched. CDR3 length: 16 residues. The CDR3 is CASSLATSGVQDTQYF. CDR3 sequence (DNA): TGCGCCAGCAGCTTGGCTACTAGCGGGGTCCAGGATACGCAGTATTTT.

V gene TRBV7-6 combines with J gene TRBJ2-1, with TRBD2 matching over 7 bases. The germline gives CDR1 SGHVS, CDR2 FNYEAQ. This CDR3 spans 16 amino acids. V lost 5 bases, J lost 4 bases, and 11 bases stayed unmatched. CDR3 sequence reads: CASSGRLAGVYNEQFF. The CDR3 nucleotides read TGTGCCAGCAGCGGCAGGCTCGCGGGGGTATACAATGAGCAGTTCTTC.

V is TRBV7-9 and J is TRBJ2-7, with a weak D call TRBD2 (5 bases). Germline CDR1 reads SEHNR; CDR2 reads FQNEAQ (reference sequence). The CDR3 sequence is 16 residues long. Trimming took off 1 base at V and 1 base at J, with 14 bases between the two ends. CDR3 sequence (DNA): TGTGCCAGCAGCTTAGGTCGTCTAGCTGGTTCCTACGAGCAGTACTTC. Residues: CASSLGRLAGSYEQYF.

The chain combines TRBV28 with TRBJ1-6; 9 bases match TRBD1. CDR1 and CDR2 from the germline V gene are MDHEN and SYDVKM. Trimming at V came to 6 bases and at J to 1 base, leaving 10 bases not matched to a gene. The CDR3 is 18 amino acids. The CDR3 is CASRAGTGNLSYNSPLHF. CDR3 DNA sequence: TGTGCCAGCAGGGCTGGGACAGGGAATTTGTCCTATAATTCACCCCTCCACTTT.

This rearrangement joins TRBV15 to TRBJ1-2; 9 nucleotides agree with TRBD1. There are 15 residues in the CDR3. Germline CDR1 LNHNV, CDR2 YYDKDF (reference sequence). The trim removed 1 base at V and 6 bases at J, leaving 6 bases unmatched. CDR3: CATSRGGDREDGYTF. CDR3 DNA: TGTGCCACCAGCAGAGGGGGGGACAGGGAAGATGGCTACACCTTC.

This chain connects TRBV14 to TRBJ1-2; TRBD1 is a possible D gene (5 bases). Trimming removed 1 base at V and 3 bases at J, with 12 bases between. In germline, CDR1 is SGHDN, CDR2 FVKESK. CDR3 length equals 15 residues. CDR3 sequence reads: CASSQVRGYDYGYTF. Here the CDR3 DNA reads TGTGCCAGCAGCCAAGTTCGGGGGTACGACTATGGCTACACCTTC.

This clone was seen once. J is TRBJ2-5 and V is TRBV6-6; unclear D gene. V was trimmed by 6 bases and J by 5 bases, leaving 7 bases between them. The germline V gene encodes CDR1 MNHNY and CDR2 SVGAGI (reference sequence). This CDR3 contains 11 residues. The CDR3 spells CASSPMETQYF. The CDR3 bases are TGTGCCAGCAGCCCCATGGAGACCCAGTACTTC.

This chain links TRBV18 with TRBJ2-7, with no clear D. Germline values: CDR1 KGHSH, CDR2 LQKENI. Trimming removed 6 bases at V and 3 bases at J, with 6 bases between. The CDR3 totals 11 residues. CDR3 bases: TGTGCCAGCTCCTATAGCTACGAGCAGTACTTC. Its protein is CASSYSYEQYF.

The chain employs TRBV29-1 and TRBJ2-1; D is unresolved. The germline V gene encodes CDR1 SQVTM and CDR2 ANQGSEA. V dropped 3 bases and J dropped 4 bases, with 13 bases sitting between them. There are 14 residues in the CDR3. CDR3 bases: TGCAGCGTTGAGTCCCCGAGGCCATACAATGAGCAGTTCTTC. This translates into CSVESPRPYNEQFF.

This rearrangement joins TRBV20-1 to TRBJ2-5; 7 nucleotides align to TRBD1. The CDR3 length is 13 residues. Trimming took 3 bases from V and 0 from J; bases not matched to a gene: 1. The germline gives CDR1 DFQATT, CDR2 SNEGSKA (reference sequence). The CDR3 sequence: CSASGTDQETQYF. The CDR3 DNA follows: TGCAGTGCTAGTGGGACAGACCAAGAGACCCAGTACTTC.

The chain links TRBV28 to TRBJ2-1; TRBD1 agrees at 7 bases. Germline-derived CDR1 and CDR2 are MDHEN and SYDVKM. The V and J ends lost 6 bases and 6 bases, in that order; junction bases with no gene match: 5. This CDR3 contains 13 residues. CDR3 region: CASRAQGTNEQFF. CDR3 sequence (DNA): TGTGCCAGCAGGGCACAGGGGACCAATGAGCAGTTCTTC.

This clone showed up just once. The rearrangement joins TRBV7-3 to TRBJ1-1, with D possibly matching TRBD1 (6 bases). The CDR3 length is 15 residues. Trimming removed 1 base from V and 4 bases from J, with 13 bases in between. Germline CDR1 reads SGHTA; CDR2 reads FQGTGA. CDR3 coding DNA: TGTGCCAGCAGCTTAATGACAGGTGGGACCACTGAAGCTTTCTTT. Encoded protein: CASSLMTGGTTEAFF.

The V and J genes are TRBV5-1 and TRBJ2-3; D uncertain. Trimming removed 2 bases at V and 6 bases at J, with 10 bases between. In germline, CDR1 is SGHRS, CDR2 YFSETQ. The CDR3 runs to 13 residues. The CDR3 coding sequence is TGCGCCAGCAGCTTAGTCCCCGGGGATACGCAGTATTTT. This gives the protein CASSLVPGDTQYF.

This chain uses TRBV3-1 (or the pseudogene TRBV3-2) with TRBJ2-7, with a weak D call TRBD1 (6 bases). Germline values: CDR1 LGHDT, CDR2 YNNKEL (reference sequence). The CDR3 runs 16 residues. The germline V and J ends were trimmed by 1 base and 2 bases, with 15 bases remaining between them. The CDR3 here is CASSQGRIPGAYEQYF. The CDR3 coding sequence is TGTGCCAGCAGCCAAGGCAGGATCCCAGGGGCCTACGAGCAGTACTTC.

This clone has only one observation. This rearrangement joins TRBV28 to TRBJ2-1; TRBD2 matches at 7 bases. CDR1 is MDHEN, CDR2 SYDVKM, per germline. The CDR3 is made up of 14 amino acids. J was trimmed by 7 bases and V by 10 bases; bases with no gene match: 13. The CDR3 here is CATLGGLGMNEQFF. The DNA of the CDR3 is TGTGCCACCCTGGGGGGGTTAGGAATGAATGAGCAGTTCTTC.

V gene TRBV27 combines with J gene TRBJ2-4; 7 positions agree with TRBD2. CDR1 is MNHEY, CDR2 SMNVEV, per germline (reference sequence). The length of the CDR3 is 15 residues. The ends lost 5 bases at V and 3 bases at J; junction bases unmatched: 7. The CDR3 DNA follows: TGTGCCAGCAGTCCCCCTAGCGGAGACAAAAACATTCAGTACTTC. This encodes CASSPPSGDKNIQYF.

The rearrangement links TRBV7-2 to TRBJ2-1, with a tentative D call TRBD1 (6 bases). CDR3 size: 11 residues. Germline V lookup: CDR1 SGHTA, CDR2 FQGNSA. V dropped 9 bases and J dropped 12 bases, with 15 bases sitting between them. The CDR3 DNA reads TGTGCCAGGGTAACAGGGCGGAGGCAGTTCTTC. Encoded protein: CARVTGRRQFF.

The V gene is TRBV29-1, the J gene TRBJ2-7, with 7 nucleotides matching TRBD1. From germline, CDR1 is SQVTM and CDR2 ANQGSEA. The CDR3 is made up of 12 amino acids. J gave up 4 bases and V 5 bases, and 5 bases lay outside the gene matches. DNA for the CDR3: TGCAGCGTTCGACAGGGTGTTTACGAGCAGTACTTC. Its protein is CSVRQGVYEQYF.